These 3 T cell receptor beta chains were all obtained from the same sample, sequenced in a study of response to subunit inactivated influenza vaccine. TCRdb ran MiXCR on the RT-PCR reads and lists one entry per CDR3 protein. The sample consists of 500,000 to 600,000 distinct CDR3 sequences, approximately 10% of them appearing once. The sequenced sample was PBMCs from blood, obtained on the day of vaccination. The receptors derive from a man in his fifties who received an inactivated influenza vaccine.

This clonotype was detected only a few times. The chain couples TRBV2 to TRBJ2-5; 13 bases align to TRBD2. J gave up 1 base and V 1 base, and 12 bases lay outside the gene matches. Germline V gene data show CDR1 as SNHLY and CDR2 as FYNNEI. This CDR3 spans 20 amino acids. CDR3 DNA sequence: TGTGCCAGCAGTGAAGGTTGGGGCGGACTAGCGGGAGTCGGCCAAGAGACCCAGTACTTC. It translates to CASSEGWGGLAGVGQETQYF.

The J gene is TRBJ1-6, the V gene TRBV18; a possible D gene is TRBD1 (6 bases). The CDR3 is made up of 16 amino acids. Trimming took 11 bases from V and 7 from J, leaving 24 bases between them. The germline V gene encodes CDR1 KGHSH and CDR2 LQKENI. This CDR3 reads CASAGTGLWGNSPLHF. CDR3 in DNA: TGTGCCTCTGCCGGTACAGGGCTGTGGGGGAATTCACCCCTCCACTTT.

This clonotype has a handful of counts. The genes are TRBV9 and TRBJ1-1; maybe TRBD1 (6 bases). From germline, CDR1 is SGDLS and CDR2 YYNGEE. The V end lost 3 bases, the J end lost 2 bases, and 14 bases lay between the germline ends. This CDR3 is built from 15 residues. The CDR3 region is CASSALRDTNTEAFF. Here the CDR3 DNA reads TGTGCCAGCAGCGCTCTTCGGGACACAAACACTGAAGCTTTCTTT.